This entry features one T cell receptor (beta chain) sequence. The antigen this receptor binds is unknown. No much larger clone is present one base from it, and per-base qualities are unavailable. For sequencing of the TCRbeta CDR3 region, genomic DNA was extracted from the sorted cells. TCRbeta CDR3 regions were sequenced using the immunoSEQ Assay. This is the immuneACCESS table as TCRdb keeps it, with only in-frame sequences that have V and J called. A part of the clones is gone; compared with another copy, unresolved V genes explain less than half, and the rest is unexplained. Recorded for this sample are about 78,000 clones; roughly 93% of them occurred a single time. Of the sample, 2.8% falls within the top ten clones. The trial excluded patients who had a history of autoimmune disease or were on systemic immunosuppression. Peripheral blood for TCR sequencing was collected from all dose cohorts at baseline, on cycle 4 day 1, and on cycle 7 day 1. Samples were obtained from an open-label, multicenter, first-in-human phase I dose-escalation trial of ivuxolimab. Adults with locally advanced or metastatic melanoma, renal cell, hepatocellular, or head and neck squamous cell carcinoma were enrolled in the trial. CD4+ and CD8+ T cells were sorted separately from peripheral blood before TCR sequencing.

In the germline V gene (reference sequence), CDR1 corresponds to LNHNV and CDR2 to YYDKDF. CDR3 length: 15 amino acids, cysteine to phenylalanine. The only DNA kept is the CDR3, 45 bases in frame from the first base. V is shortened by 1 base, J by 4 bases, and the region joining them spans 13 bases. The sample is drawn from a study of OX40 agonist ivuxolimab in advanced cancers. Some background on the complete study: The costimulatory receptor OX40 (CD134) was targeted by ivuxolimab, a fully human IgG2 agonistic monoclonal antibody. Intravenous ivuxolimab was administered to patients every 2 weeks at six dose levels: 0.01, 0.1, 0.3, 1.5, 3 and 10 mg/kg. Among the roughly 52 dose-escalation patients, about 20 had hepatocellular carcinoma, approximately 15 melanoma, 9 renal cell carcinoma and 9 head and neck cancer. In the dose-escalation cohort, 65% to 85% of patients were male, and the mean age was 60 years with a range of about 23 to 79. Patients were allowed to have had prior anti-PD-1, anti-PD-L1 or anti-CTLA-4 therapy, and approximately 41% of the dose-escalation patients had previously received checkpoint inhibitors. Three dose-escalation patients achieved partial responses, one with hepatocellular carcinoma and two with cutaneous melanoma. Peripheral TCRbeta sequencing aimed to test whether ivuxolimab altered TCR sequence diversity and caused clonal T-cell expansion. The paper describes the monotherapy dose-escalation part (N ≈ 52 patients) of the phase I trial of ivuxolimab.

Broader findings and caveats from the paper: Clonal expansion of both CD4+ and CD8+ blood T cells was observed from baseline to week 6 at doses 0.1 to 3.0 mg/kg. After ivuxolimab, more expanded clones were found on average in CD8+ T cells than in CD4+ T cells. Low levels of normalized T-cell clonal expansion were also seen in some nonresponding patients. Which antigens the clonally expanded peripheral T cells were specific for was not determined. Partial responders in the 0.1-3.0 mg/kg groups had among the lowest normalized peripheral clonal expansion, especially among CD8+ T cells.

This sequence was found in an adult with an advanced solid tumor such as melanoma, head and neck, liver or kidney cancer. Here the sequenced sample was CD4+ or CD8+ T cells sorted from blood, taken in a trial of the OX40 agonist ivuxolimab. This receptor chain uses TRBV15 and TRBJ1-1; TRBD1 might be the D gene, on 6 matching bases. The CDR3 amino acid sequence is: CATSRGDMGATEAFF. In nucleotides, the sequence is TGTGCCACCAGCAGAGGGGACATGGGGGCCACTGAAGCTTTCTTT.